The T cell receptor beta chain under discussion was sequenced for a study of Graves' ophthalmopathy and Graves' hyperthyroidism. Germline V gene sequence: CDR1 MNHNS, CDR2 SASEGT. V lost 4 bases to trimming and J lost 7 bases; unmatched junction nucleotides: 11. The CDR3 has 15 residues. Uncontrolled infections, pregnancy, lactation or other autoimmune diseases led to patient exclusion. The study amplified TCR beta CDR3 regions using RNA transcripts. The workflow started with a first-round RT-PCR run with HTBI primers and then moved on to a second-round multiplex PCR. Using its own MiXCR run on the multiplex PCR reads, TCRdb lists one record per CDR3 protein. The table includes 500,000 to 700,000 distinct CDR3 sequences, approximately 37% detected once.

This clonotype was sampled from an adult man with Graves' hyperthyroidism. Sequenced input: peripheral blood or thyroid tissue (not recorded which). The V call is TRBV6-1, the J call TRBJ2-5; 8 nucleotides line up with TRBD1. CDR3 region: CASSVGPGGPGTQYF. The CDR3 region has the DNA TGTGCCAGCAGTGTAGGTCCAGGGGGCCCCGGGACCCAGTACTTC.